The 14 T cell receptor beta chains presented below share a single source sample, sequenced in a study of tumor-infiltrating lymphocytes in primary liver carcinoma. Germline DNA was also extracted, with blood RNA taken from unsorted whole blood. Reverse transcription of 500 ng total RNA with a constant-region primer produced TCR beta cDNA. Libraries covering TCR beta were generated through three nested multiplex PCR rounds (using a slightly modified ARM-PCR). In the first two PCR rounds, TRBV1-TRBV30 forward primers were paired with a C-beta reverse primer, and each round lasted roughly 10 cycles. A single record per CDR3 protein comes from TCRdb applying MiXCR to the multiplex PCR reads. The repertoire includes 300,000 to 350,000 distinct CDR3 sequences, about 50% of them detected once, and about 18% sits in the top ten. Input material: peripheral blood. The receptors were gathered from a woman in her twenties or thirties with primary liver carcinoma and hepatitis B virus infection.

J is TRBJ1-1 and V is TRBV11-3; D may be TRBD1 (6 bases). Germline CDR1 reads SGHNT; CDR2 reads YENEEA. This CDR3 comprises 13 residues. CDR3: CTISYLRGSGAFF. CDR3 coding DNA: TGTACCATCAGCTACTTAAGGGGGTCAGGAGCTTTCTTT.

To note about this clonotype: With a much larger clone just one base away, this may be a read error. This chain connects TRBV5-4 to TRBJ2-1; 11 positions agree with TRBD2. The germline CDR1 and CDR2 sequences are SGHNT and YYREEE (reference sequence). This CDR3 has 15 amino acids. CDR3: CASSSGTSGNNEQLF. CDR3 nucleotides: TGTGCCAGCAGCTCCGGGACTAGCGGTAACAATGAGCAGTTATTC.

About this clonotype: As the CDR3 is not closed by the conserved phenylalanine or tryptophan, this likely results from a read error. J is TRBJ2-5 and V is TRBV24-1; TRBD2 matches at 11 bases. V gave up 10 bases and J gave up 4 bases; unmatched junction bases: 7. The CDR3 covers 14 residues. Germline V CDR1 and CDR2: KGHDR, SFDVKD. CDR3 amino acids: CATSGTSGLETQYL. DNA for the CDR3: TGTGCCACATCCGGGACTAGCGGACTAGAGACCCAGTACCTC.

The V call is TRBV10-1, the J call TRBJ2-3; TRBD1 might be the D (8 bases). Looked up from germline, CDR1 is WNHNN and CDR2 is SYGVQD (reference sequence). This CDR3 is built from 13 residues. V was shortened by 1 base and J by 11 bases, with 13 bases between the two germline ends. The CDR3 region has the DNA TGCGCCAGCAGTGAGTACAGGGGGGGTATGCAGTATTTT. This gives the protein CASSEYRGGMQYF.

To note about this clonotype: This may arise from a read error, as a much more abundant clone is one base away. The V gene is TRBV29-1, the J gene TRBJ2-7, with a tentative D call TRBD1 (5 bases). The length of the CDR3 is 12 residues. Germline V gives CDR1 SQVTM, CDR2 ANQGSEA. The DNA of the CDR3 is TGCAGAATAACGCAGACAGTCTACGAGCAGTACTTC. Translation: CRITQTVYEQYF.

A remark on this clonotype: This may come from a read error, since a much larger clone is one base off. The chain couples TRBV10-3 to TRBJ2-3; 7 positions match TRBD2. The length of the CDR3 is 14 residues. Germline V CDR1 and CDR2: ENHRY, SYGVKD. The trim removed 7 bases at V and 4 bases at J, leaving 8 bases unmatched. The CDR3 loop reads CAINGSGIPDTQYF. The CDR3 DNA follows: TGTGCCATCAATGGGAGCGGGATCCCAGATACGCAGTATTTT.

The genes are TRBV11-2 and TRBJ2-7, with 11 bases matching TRBD2. J was trimmed by 3 bases and V by 7 bases; bases with no gene match: 11. The germline V gene has CDR1 SGHAT and CDR2 FQNNGV. CDR3 length: 16 residues. Written as DNA, the CDR3 is TGTGCCAGCAACTTCGGGGCTAGCGGGAGGTTCTACGAGCAGTACTTC. This codes for CASNFGASGRFYEQYF.

V usage is TRBV4-2 and J usage is TRBJ1-5; 12 bases line up with TRBD1. CDR3 length: 19 residues. The V gene's germline CDR1 is LGHNA and CDR2 YNFKEQ. Trimming removed 0 bases from V and 8 bases from J; junction bases left unmatched: 14. The CDR3 DNA follows: TGTGCCAGCAGCCAAGAAGCGAGCCCCGGGACAGGGGGCCGGGAGCCCCAGCATTTT. It specifies CASSQEASPGTGGREPQHF.

This clonotype was seen at least ten times. The chain recombines TRBV29-1 with TRBJ2-1; 12 nucleotides line up with TRBD2. Germline CDR1 and CDR2: SQVTM and ANQGSEA. The CDR3 totals 13 residues. The ends lost 6 bases at V and 9 bases at J; junction bases unmatched: 6. DNA of the CDR3: TGCAGCGTCGCACTAGCGGGAGGACGTGAGCAGTTCTTC. Translating it yields CSVALAGGREQFF.

This clonotype was recorded many times. J is TRBJ1-5 and V is TRBV6-5, with 7 bases lining up with TRBD1. V dropped 4 bases and J dropped 6; count of bases not matched to a gene: 3. Germline values: CDR1 MNHEY, CDR2 SVGAGI. The CDR3 length is 13 residues. The CDR3 sequence: CASSSGGLQPQHF. The CDR3 region has the DNA TGTGCCAGCAGTTCAGGGGGGCTTCAGCCCCAGCATTTT.

By sample fraction, this clonotype is medium-sized. This chain links TRBV11-2 with TRBJ2-3; 7 bases agree with TRBD1. This CDR3 has 16 residues. Germline V gives CDR1 SGHAT, CDR2 FQNNGV. V lost 5 bases and J lost 2; bases outside the gene matches: 10. The CDR3, as DNA: TGTGCCAGCAGCACAAGATACAGGGGCCCCACAGATACGCAGTATTTT. This codes for CASSTRYRGPTDTQYF.

This clonotype occurred a few times. DNA of the CDR3: TGTGCCACCAGCGACCGCCTTGGGTCGGGCGCAGATACGCAGTATTTT. The encoded protein is CATSDRLGSGADTQYF. The chain combines TRBV15 with TRBJ2-3, with D unclear. The CDR3 consists of 16 residues. CDR1 is LNHNV, CDR2 YYDKDF, per germline (reference sequence). V lost 5 bases to trimming and J lost 4 bases, with 19 bases between them.

Ten or more counts support this clonotype. This chain connects TRBV6-6 to TRBJ2-4; no firm D call. CDR1 and CDR2 from the germline V gene are MNHNY and SVGAGI (reference sequence). The CDR3 is 11 residues long. Between the trimmed V and J ends, which lost 2 bases and 7 bases, there was a span of 3 bases. CDR3 in DNA: TGTGCCAGCAGTTACGTGAACATTCAGTACTTC. Its protein product is CASSYVNIQYF.

The chain is built from TRBV28 and TRBJ2-5, with D possibly TRBD1 on 6 matching bases. Germline lookup yields CDR1 MDHEN and CDR2 SYDVKM. Trimming shortened V by 7 bases and J by 7 bases, and 16 bases separated the two germline ends. This CDR3 is 13 amino acids long. The CDR3: CASTGTLGRTQYF. CDR3 coding DNA: TGTGCCAGCACCGGGACATTGGGTAGGACCCAGTACTTC. The full variable domain, completed using reference TRBV28 and TRBJ2-5, is DVKVTQSSRYLVKRTGEKVFLECVQDMDHENMFWYRQDPGLGLRLIYFSYDVKMKEKGDIPEGYSVSREKKERFSLILESASTNQTSMYLCASTGTLGRTQYFGPGTRLLVL.